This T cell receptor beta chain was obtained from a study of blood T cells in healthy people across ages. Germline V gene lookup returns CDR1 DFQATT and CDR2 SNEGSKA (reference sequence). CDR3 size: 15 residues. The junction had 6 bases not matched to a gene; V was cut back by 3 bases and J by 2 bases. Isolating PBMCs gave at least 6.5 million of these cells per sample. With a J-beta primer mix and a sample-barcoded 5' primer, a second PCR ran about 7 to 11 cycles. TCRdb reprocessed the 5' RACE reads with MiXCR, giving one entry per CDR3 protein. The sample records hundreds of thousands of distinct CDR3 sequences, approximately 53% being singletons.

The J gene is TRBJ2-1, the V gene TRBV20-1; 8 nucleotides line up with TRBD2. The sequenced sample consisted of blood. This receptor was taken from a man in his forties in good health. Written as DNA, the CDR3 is TGCAGTGCTAGCAGCGGGGGATACCCCTACAATGAGCAGTTCTTC. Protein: CSASSGGYPYNEQFF.